This entry features one TCR beta chain sequence. Its specificity is not known. Primers for the PCR totalled 60 Vbeta and 13 Jbeta. Using immunoSEQ multiplex PCR, the repertoire was profiled, and TCRdb retains in-frame clones only, with some absent. This listing includes approximately 170,000 clones. The record originates from a study of cytomegalovirus exposure and HLA in healthy donors. Findings of the study overall: Later analysis identified 15,000 to 20,000 TCR beta sequences associated with HLA alleles, using a false discovery rate threshold of 0.05.

The V segment lost 5 bases and the J segment 4 bases; nucleotides outside the gene matches: 7. CDR1 and CDR2 (germline): SEHNR, FQNEAQ (reference sequence). There are 14 residues in the CDR3. Unrecorded immune exposure was likely among donors, who were nominally healthy when sampled. This sequence was found in a woman between 18 and 29 years old in good health and CMV-seropositive. This sequence joins TRBV7-9 and TRBJ1-2, with TRBD1 identical over 7 bases. Sequenced: PBMCs. This CDR3 is CASSRTGVSYGYTF. For the CDR3, the DNA is TGTGCCAGCAGCCGTACAGGGGTTAGCTATGGCTACACCTTC. Full variable domain (outside the CDR3, taken from reference TRBV7-9 and TRBJ1-2): DTGVSQNPRHKITKRGQNVTFRCDPISEHNRLYWYRQTLGQGPEFLTYFQNEAQLEKSRLLSDRFSAERPKGSFSTLEIQRTEQGDSAMYLCASSRTGVSYGYTFGSGTRLTVV.